A single sample gave rise to the 8 T cell receptor beta chains below, sequenced in a study of T-cell reconstitution after alpha-beta-depleted transplantation in children. As it was prepared, the TCRbeta library received unique molecular identifiers. MiXCR was run by TCRdb on the PCR reads, yielding one entry per CDR3 protein. The profile shows 500,000 to 600,000 distinct CDR3 sequences, about 30% of them singletons. Sample: PBMCs from the stem cell graft donor, taken from the stem cell graft. The receptor set was obtained from a human donor who donated a stem cell graft to a child with aplastic anemia.

This clonotype was counted between two and nine times. The rearrangement joins TRBV29-1 to TRBJ2-1; 9 positions agree with TRBD2. V lost 7 bases, J lost 4 bases, and 5 bases stayed unmatched. This CDR3 is built from 13 residues. Germline V lookup: CDR1 SQVTM, CDR2 ANQGSEA. CDR3 loop: CSAVTSGYNEQFF. For the CDR3, the DNA is TGCAGCGCCGTGACTAGCGGATACAATGAGCAGTTCTTC.

The V call is TRBV27, the J call TRBJ1-1; D is perhaps TRBD1 (5 bases). Germline V lookup: CDR1 MNHEY, CDR2 SMNVEV (reference sequence). Trimming removed 7 bases from V and 2 bases from J, with 11 bases in between. This CDR3 contains 13 residues. Here the CDR3 reads CASTGHLNTEAFF. In DNA form, the CDR3 reads TGTGCCAGCACCGGACACCTAAACACTGAAGCTTTCTTT.

This clonotype was counted a few times. The chain uses TRBV18 and TRBJ2-5; tentative D call: TRBD1 (6 bases). This CDR3 comprises 14 residues. V was cut by 0 bases and J by 4 bases, with 9 bases left in between. The germline CDR1 and CDR2 sequences are KGHSH and LQKENI. This CDR3 reads CASSPPGASETQYF. CDR3 DNA sequence: TGTGCCAGCTCACCACCGGGGGCATCAGAGACCCAGTACTTC.

In its sample, this clonotype was seen a few times. This chain joins TRBV5-1 and TRBJ2-3, with D tentatively TRBD1 or TRBD2 (5 bases each). V lost 3 bases and J 4 bases, leaving 12 bases between the germline ends. The CDR3 runs to 14 residues. Per germline, CDR1 SGHRS and CDR2 YFSETQ. In DNA, the CDR3 is TGCGCCAGCAGCTCGGGACCTAGGGCAGATACGCAGTATTTT. This sequence encodes CASSSGPRADTQYF.

The genes are TRBV10-3 and TRBJ2-7; D remains unclear. In germline, CDR1 is ENHRY, CDR2 SYGVKD. The length of the CDR3 is 13 residues. Trimming shortened V by 2 bases and J by 5 bases, and 10 bases separated the two germline ends. CDR3 in amino acids: CAISERGRDEQYV. The CDR3 nucleotides are TGTGCCATCAGTGAGCGAGGAAGGGACGAGCAGTACGTC.

The chain joins TRBV19 to TRBJ1-1; 7 bases are shared with TRBD1. V was clipped by 6 bases and J by 0 bases; unmatched bases: 7. CDR1 and CDR2 (germline): LNHDA, SQIVND (reference sequence). The CDR3 spans 15 residues. In nucleotides, the CDR3 is TGTGCCAGTAGGACTGGGACAGAAATGAACACTGAAGCTTTCTTT. Translating gives CASRTGTEMNTEAFF.

The chain has TRBV19 and TRBJ1-1, with 7 bases that match TRBD1. Germline V gene lookup returns CDR1 LNHDA and CDR2 SQIVND (reference sequence). The CDR3 is 17 residues long. Trimming took 8 bases from V and 0 from J; bases not matched to a gene: 15. CDR3 DNA sequence: TGTGCCAGTCAGGGACAGATCTTCGGCCTTTTGAACACTGAAGCTTTCTTT. This sequence encodes CASQGQIFGLLNTEAFF.

V and J are TRBV5-1 and TRBJ2-5; 7 bases align to TRBD2. The V and J ends lost 5 bases and 2 bases, in that order; junction bases with no gene match: 3. Germline V gene sequence: CDR1 SGHRS, CDR2 YFSETQ. The CDR3 contains 13 residues. The CDR3 loop reads CASRSGLQETQYF. Here the CDR3 DNA reads TGCGCCAGCAGGTCGGGACTACAAGAGACCCAGTACTTC.